This TCR beta chain was documented in a study of CD8 T cells in ankylosing spondylitis. Comment on this clonotype: Its matching antigen is unknown.

General study points: It was reported that disease-linked clones were significantly enriched in matched ankylosing spondylitis synovial fluid. There was a TCR beta motif, made of roughly eight highly homologous variants, that appeared characteristic of ankylosing spondylitis blood.

Construction of TCR beta libraries was performed using quantitative 5'-RACE with molecular barcodes. Using its own MiXCR run on the 5' RACE reads, TCRdb lists one record per CDR3 protein. The sample contains 200,000 to 300,000 distinct CDR3 sequences, around 9.1% of which appear only once. The specimen sequenced was blood, either unsorted or a sorted T cell fraction (not recorded which). The TCR sequence derives from a male donor with ankylosing spondylitis or in good health (not recorded which).

CDR3 bases: TGCAGTGCGGAGCTAGCGGGACTATACAATGAGCAGTTCTTC. It codes for CSAELAGLYNEQFF. This chain connects TRBV20-1 to TRBJ2-1; 9 positions match TRBD2. The germline gives CDR1 DFQATT, CDR2 SNEGSKA (reference sequence). The CDR3 extends over 14 amino acids. V gave up 6 bases and J gave up 4 bases; unmatched junction bases: 7.